The source of this T cell receptor (beta chain) is a study of OX40 agonist ivuxolimab in advanced cancers. Overall study: The dose-escalation cohort was about 87% male, with a mean age of 60 years, ranging about 23 to 79. Prior therapy, whether anti-PD-1, anti-PD-L1 or anti-CTLA-4, was allowed, and 35% to 40% had some. The study, taken as a whole, reports: CD8+ T cells averaged more expanded clones than CD4+.

Repertoires were generated with immunoSEQ multiplex PCR, while TCRdb's copy carries only in-frame clones and drops some. Altogether 57,000 or so clones are present, about 85% being singletons, with the ten largest covering under 4.5%. On this clone itself: The antigen remains undetermined.

Germline CDR1 reads SGDLS; CDR2 reads YYNGEE. This CDR3 has 16 amino acids. V lost 0 bases, J lost 3 bases, and 6 bases stayed unmatched. The chain carries TRBV9 and TRBJ2-3; 8 bases align to TRBD2. Here the sequenced sample was CD4+ or CD8+ T cells sorted from blood, taken in a trial of the OX40 agonist ivuxolimab. The sequence was collected from an adult with an advanced solid tumor such as melanoma, head and neck, liver or kidney cancer. The CDR3 protein is CASSVELGLATDTQYF. The CDR3 coding sequence is TGTGCCAGCAGCGTAGAATTAGGACTAGCAACAGATACGCAGTATTTT.